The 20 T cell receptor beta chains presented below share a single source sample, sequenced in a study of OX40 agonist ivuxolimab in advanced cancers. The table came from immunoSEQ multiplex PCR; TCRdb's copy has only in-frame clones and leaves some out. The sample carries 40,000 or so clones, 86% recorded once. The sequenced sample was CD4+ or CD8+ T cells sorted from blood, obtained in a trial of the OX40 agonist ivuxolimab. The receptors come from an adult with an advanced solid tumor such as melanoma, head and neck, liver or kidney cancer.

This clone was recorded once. The CDR3 protein is CASSPSYGYTF. The CDR3 DNA is TGTGCCAGCAGCCCATCCTATGGCTACACCTTC. V usage is TRBV11-2 and J usage is TRBJ1-2; D ambiguous. Between the trimmed V and J ends, which lost 5 bases and 4 bases, there was a span of 5 bases. Germline V gives CDR1 SGHAT, CDR2 FQNNGV. The CDR3 contains 11 residues.

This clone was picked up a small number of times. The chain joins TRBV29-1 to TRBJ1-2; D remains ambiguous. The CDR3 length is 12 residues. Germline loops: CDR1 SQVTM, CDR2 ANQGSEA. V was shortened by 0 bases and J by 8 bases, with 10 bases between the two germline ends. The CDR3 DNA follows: TGCAGCGTTGAAGATCAGAGATACGGCTACACCTTC. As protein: CSVEDQRYGYTF.

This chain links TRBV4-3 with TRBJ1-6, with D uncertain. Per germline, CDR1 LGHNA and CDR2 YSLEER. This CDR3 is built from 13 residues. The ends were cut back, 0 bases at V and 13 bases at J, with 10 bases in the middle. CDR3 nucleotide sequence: TGCGCCAGCAGCCAAGAAAGACGGGGTCCCCTCCACTTT. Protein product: CASSQERRGPLHF.

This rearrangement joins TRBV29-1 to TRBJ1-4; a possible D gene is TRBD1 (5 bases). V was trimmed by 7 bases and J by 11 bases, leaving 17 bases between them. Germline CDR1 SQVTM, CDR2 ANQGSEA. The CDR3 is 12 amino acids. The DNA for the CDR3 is TGCAGCGCCCGGACAAGGACGGGGAAACTGTTTTTT. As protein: CSARTRTGKLFF.

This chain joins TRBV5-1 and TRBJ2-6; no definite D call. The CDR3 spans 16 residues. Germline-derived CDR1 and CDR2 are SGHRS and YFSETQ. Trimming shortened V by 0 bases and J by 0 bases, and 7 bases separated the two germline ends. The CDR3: CASSLVQVSGANVLTF. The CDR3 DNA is TGCGCCAGCAGCTTGGTCCAGGTCTCTGGGGCCAACGTCCTGACTTTC.

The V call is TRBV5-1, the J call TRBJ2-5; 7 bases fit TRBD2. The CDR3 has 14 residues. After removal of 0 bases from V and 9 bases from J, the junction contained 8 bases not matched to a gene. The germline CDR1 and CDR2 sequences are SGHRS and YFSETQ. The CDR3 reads CASSLDPSSGPQYF. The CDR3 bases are TGCGCCAGCAGCTTGGATCCCTCTAGCGGTCCCCAGTACTTC.

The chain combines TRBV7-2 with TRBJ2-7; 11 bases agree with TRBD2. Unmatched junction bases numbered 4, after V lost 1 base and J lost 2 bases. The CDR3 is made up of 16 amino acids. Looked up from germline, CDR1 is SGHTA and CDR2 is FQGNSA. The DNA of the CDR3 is TGTGCCAGCAGCTTAGAAGGGACTAGCGGAGCCTACGAGCAGTACTTC. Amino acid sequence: CASSLEGTSGAYEQYF.

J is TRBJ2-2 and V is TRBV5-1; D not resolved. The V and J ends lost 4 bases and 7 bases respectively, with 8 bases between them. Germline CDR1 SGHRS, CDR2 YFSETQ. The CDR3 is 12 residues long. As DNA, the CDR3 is TGCGCCAGCAGCCCAGACGGCGGGGAGCTGTTTTTT. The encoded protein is CASSPDGGELFF.

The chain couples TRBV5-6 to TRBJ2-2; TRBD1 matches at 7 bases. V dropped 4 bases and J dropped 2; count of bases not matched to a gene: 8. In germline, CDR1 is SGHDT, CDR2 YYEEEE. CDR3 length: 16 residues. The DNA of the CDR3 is TGTGCCAGCAGCCCGCCAAGGGGGCGCAACACCGGGGAGCTGTTTTTT. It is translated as CASSPPRGRNTGELFF.

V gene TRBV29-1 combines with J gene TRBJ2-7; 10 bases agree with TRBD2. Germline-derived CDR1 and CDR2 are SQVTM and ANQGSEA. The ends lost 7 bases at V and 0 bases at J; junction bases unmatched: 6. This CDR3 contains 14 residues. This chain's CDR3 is CSARTSGASYEQYF. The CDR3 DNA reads TGCAGCGCCCGAACTAGCGGGGCCTCCTACGAGCAGTACTTC.

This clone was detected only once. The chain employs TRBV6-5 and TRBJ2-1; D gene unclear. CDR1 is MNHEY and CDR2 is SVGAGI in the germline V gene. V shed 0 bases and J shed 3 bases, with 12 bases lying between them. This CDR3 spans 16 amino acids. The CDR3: CASSYSIAYHYNEQFF. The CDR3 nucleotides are TGTGCCAGCAGTTACTCGATAGCCTACCACTACAATGAGCAGTTCTTC.

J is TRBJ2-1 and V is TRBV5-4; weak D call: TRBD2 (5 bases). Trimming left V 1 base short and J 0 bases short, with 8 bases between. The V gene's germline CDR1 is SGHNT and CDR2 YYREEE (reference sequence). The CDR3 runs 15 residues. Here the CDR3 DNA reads TGTGCCAGCAGCTTGTCCAGCGGCTCCTACAATGAGCAGTTCTTC. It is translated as CASSLSSGSYNEQFF.

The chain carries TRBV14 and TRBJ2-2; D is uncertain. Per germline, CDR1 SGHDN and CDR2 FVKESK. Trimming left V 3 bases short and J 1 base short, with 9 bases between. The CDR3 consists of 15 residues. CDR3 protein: CASSQVARNTGELFF. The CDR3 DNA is TGTGCCAGCAGCCAGGTGGCTAGGAACACCGGGGAGCTGTTTTTT. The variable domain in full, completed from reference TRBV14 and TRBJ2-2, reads EAGVTQFPSHSVIEKGQTVTLRCDPISGHDNLYWYRRVMGKEIKFLLHFVKESKQDESGMPNNRFLAERTGGTYSTLKVQPAELEDSGVYFCASSQVARNTGELFFGEGSRLTVL.

The CDR3 bases are TGTGCCAGTAGTATTAGGGGCAGTTCCTACGAGCAGTACTTC. It yields the protein CASSIRGSSYEQYF. The rearrangement joins TRBV19 to TRBJ2-7; D might be TRBD1 (5 bases). The CDR3 length is 14 residues. Germline-derived CDR1 and CDR2 are LNHDA and SQIVND (reference sequence). V was cut by 3 bases and J by 1 base, with 10 bases left in between.

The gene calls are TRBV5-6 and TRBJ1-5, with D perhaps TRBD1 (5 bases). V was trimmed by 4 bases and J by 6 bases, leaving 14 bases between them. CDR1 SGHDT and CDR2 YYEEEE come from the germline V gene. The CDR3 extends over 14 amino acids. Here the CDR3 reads CASSERGRSQPQHF. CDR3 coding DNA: TGTGCCAGCAGCGAAAGGGGTAGGAGTCAGCCCCAGCATTTT.

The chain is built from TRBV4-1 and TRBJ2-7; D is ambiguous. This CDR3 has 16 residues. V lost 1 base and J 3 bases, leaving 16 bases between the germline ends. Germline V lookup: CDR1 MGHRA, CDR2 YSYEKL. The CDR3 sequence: CASSQVGGALGYEQYF. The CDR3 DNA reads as TGCGCCAGCAGCCAAGTTGGCGGCGCTTTGGGCTACGAGCAGTACTTC.

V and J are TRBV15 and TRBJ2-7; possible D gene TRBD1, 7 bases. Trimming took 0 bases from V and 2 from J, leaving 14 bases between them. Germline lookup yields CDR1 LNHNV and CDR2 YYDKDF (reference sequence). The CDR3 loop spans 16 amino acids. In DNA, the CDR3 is TGTGCCACCAGCAGAGATCAGTCAGGGGGGACCTACGAGCAGTACTTC. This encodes CATSRDQSGGTYEQYF.

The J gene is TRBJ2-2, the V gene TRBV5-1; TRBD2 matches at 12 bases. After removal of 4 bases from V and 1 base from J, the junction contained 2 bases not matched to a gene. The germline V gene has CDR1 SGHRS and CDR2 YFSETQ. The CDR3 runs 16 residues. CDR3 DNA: TGCGCCAGCAGCCGGGGACTAGCGGGGAACACCGGGGAGCTGTTTTTT. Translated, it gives CASSRGLAGNTGELFF.

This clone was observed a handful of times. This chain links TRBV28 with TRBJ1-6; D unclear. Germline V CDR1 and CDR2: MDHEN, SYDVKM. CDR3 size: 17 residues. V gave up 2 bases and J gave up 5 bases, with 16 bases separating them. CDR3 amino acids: CASSLGLKPRNNSPLHF. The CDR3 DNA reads TGTGCCAGCAGTTTAGGACTCAAACCGAGGAATAATTCACCCCTCCACTTT.

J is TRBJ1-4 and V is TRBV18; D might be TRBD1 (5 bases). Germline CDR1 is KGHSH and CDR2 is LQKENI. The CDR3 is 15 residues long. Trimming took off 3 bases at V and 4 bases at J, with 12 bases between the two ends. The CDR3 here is CASSPPGQYNEKLFF. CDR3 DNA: TGTGCCAGCTCACCTCCGGGGCAATATAATGAAAAACTGTTTTTT.